This TCR beta chain was profiled in a study of blood T cell repertoires in COVID-19. Study background: Sample material is recorded as cDNA or gDNA derived from T cells, B-cell-depleted T cells, or PBMCs.

CDR1 and CDR2 (germline): SGHVS, FNYEAQ. The junction had 4 bases not matched to a gene; V was cut back by 1 base and J by 5 bases. The CDR3 totals 15 residues. TCRdb's copy holds only in-frame clones and misses some; the assay was immunoSEQ multiplex PCR. The sample lists some 170,000 clones; about 90% were seen once. This chain links TRBV7-6 with TRBJ2-1; TRBD2 matches at 8 bases. Sequencing used PBMCs or T cells enriched from blood (not recorded which). This TCR was sampled from a human donor with acute COVID-19. The donor label of this sample is uncertain. The CDR3 DNA follows: TGTGCCAGCAGCTTAGGTAGCGGGGTCCACAATGAGCAGTTCTTC. Its translation is CASSLGSGVHNEQFF.